The clone carrying this T cell receptor (beta chain) was counted a few times. The antigen remains undetermined. Germline loops: CDR1 MDHEN, CDR2 SYDVKM. Trimming at V came to 7 bases and at J to 2 bases, leaving 11 bases not matched to a gene. This CDR3 is built from 16 residues. This specimen comes from a study of T-cell reconstitution after alpha-beta-depleted transplantation in children. Using unique molecular identifiers, the investigators prepared the TCRbeta library. TCRdb independently ran MiXCR on the PCR reads; one entry per CDR3 protein. The table includes almost 250,000 distinct CDR3 sequences, about 23% detected once. Study findings and constraints: The origin of alpha-beta T cells about two months after transplant was reportedly several hundred expanded graft clones. From surviving recipient T cells and thymic progenitors came the high day-60 TCRbeta diversity observed in some patients.

The chain has TRBV28 and TRBJ2-7, with 10 bases lining up with TRBD1. Source: PBMCs, taken before TCRalphabeta/CD19-depleted stem cell transplant. The TCR originated in a girl aged 2 to 9 with Fanconi anemia, due to receive a stem cell transplant. This CDR3 reads CASTQLGQGFPYEQYF. The CDR3 bases are TGTGCCAGCACTCAACTGGGACAGGGGTTCCCCTACGAGCAGTACTTC.